The 9 T cell receptor beta chains reported below all come from one sample, sequenced in a study of shared clonotypes between healthy human individuals. Libraries were prepared by immunoSEQ multiplex PCR; TCRdb keeps only in-frame clonotypes and omits some of them. Found here are some 2 million clones, roughly 94% of them singletons; the top ten hold under 0.15%. Sequencing was done on a sample of naive CD4+ T cells sorted from blood. Subset defined: CD45RA+ positively selected. These receptors all come from a man aged 18 to 30 in good health.

The chain links TRBV28 to TRBJ1-5, with D possibly being TRBD1 (6 bases). Germline V gives CDR1 MDHEN, CDR2 SYDVKM. This CDR3 region has 13 residues. Trimming left V 6 bases short and J 4 bases short, with 10 bases between. CDR3 loop: CASRVQGNQPQHF. The CDR3 region has the DNA TGTGCCAGCAGGGTACAGGGTAATCAGCCCCAGCATTTT. Supplemented by reference TRBV28 and TRBJ1-5, the full variable domain reads DVKVTQSSRYLVKRTGEKVFLECVQDMDHENMFWYRQDPGLGLRLIYFSYDVKMKEKGDIPEGYSVSREKKERFSLILESASTNQTSMYLCASRVQGNQPQHFGDGTRLSIL.

This clone has only one observation. V usage is TRBV2 and J usage is TRBJ2-7, with TRBD1 matching 9 bases. The germline V gene has CDR1 SNHLY and CDR2 FYNNEI. The CDR3 covers 15 residues. V lost 5 bases, J lost 2 bases, and 7 bases stayed unmatched. CDR3 residues: CASSKWTGDPYEQYF. The DNA for the CDR3 is TGTGCCAGCAGTAAATGGACAGGGGATCCCTACGAGCAGTACTTC.

The CDR3: CASSLGGRREGRDTQYF. CDR3 DNA sequence: TGCGCCAGCAGCTTGGGCGGAAGAAGGGAGGGGCGAGATACGCAGTATTTT. The rearrangement uses TRBV5-1 and TRBJ2-3, with 7 bases fitting TRBD2. Trimming took 0 bases from V and 5 from J; bases not matched to a gene: 12. Per germline, CDR1 SGHRS and CDR2 YFSETQ. The CDR3 spans 17 residues.

The chain carries TRBV7-9 and TRBJ2-1; TRBD2 aligns across 7 bases. V lost 6 bases to trimming and J lost 7 bases; unmatched junction nucleotides: 9. CDR3 length equals 14 residues. Germline CDR1 and CDR2: SEHNR and FQNEAQ (reference sequence). The chain's CDR3 is CASSVGGSDNEQFF. CDR3 bases: TGTGCCAGCAGTGTGGGCGGGAGCGATAATGAGCAGTTCTTC. Variable domain in full (rest from reference TRBV7-9 and TRBJ2-1): DTGVSQNPRHKITKRGQNVTFRCDPISEHNRLYWYRQTLGQGPEFLTYFQNEAQLEKSRLLSDRFSAERPKGSFSTLEIQRTEQGDSAMYLCASSVGGSDNEQFFGPGTRLTVL.

The V call is TRBV30, the J call TRBJ2-7; tentative D call: TRBD2 (7 bases). The germline V gene has CDR1 GTSNPN and CDR2 SVGIG (reference sequence). V was pared by 8 bases and J by 4 bases, with 15 bases between. The CDR3 has 12 amino acids. CDR3 DNA: TGTGCCAGGGGGGAGGGTAGATACGAGCAGTACTTC. Translation gives CARGEGRYEQYF.

The chain carries TRBV10-2 and TRBJ1-6; D gene uncertain. The germline gives CDR1 WSHSY, CDR2 SAAADI. The CDR3 consists of 18 residues. With 0 bases removed from V and 0 bases from J, the gap between germline ends came to 12 bases. The CDR3 region has the DNA TGCGCCAGCAGTGAGTCAACCGGTTATAGCTCCTATAATTCACCCCTCCACTTT. Its protein product is CASSESTGYSSYNSPLHF.

To note about this clone: This sequence may be a read error, since a much larger clone differs from it by one base. The chain joins TRBV11-3 to TRBJ2-2; no clear D gene. There are 12 residues in the CDR3. Germline values: CDR1 SGHNT, CDR2 YENEEA. V lost 0 bases and J 6 bases, leaving 2 bases between the germline ends. The chain's CDR3 is CASSLESGELFF. CDR3 nucleotide sequence: TGTGCCAGCAGCTTAGAATCCGGGGAGCTGTTTTTT.

This chain links TRBV7-3 with TRBJ2-3, with D possibly TRBD2 on 7 matching bases. CDR1 SGHTA and CDR2 FQGTGA come from the germline V gene. Trimming cost V 5 bases and J 3 bases, with 18 bases left between them. The CDR3 runs 16 residues. CDR3: CASSPQPGGLTDTQYF. For the CDR3, the DNA is TGTGCCAGCAGCCCACAGCCGGGGGGCCTAACAGATACGCAGTATTTT.

The J gene is TRBJ2-1, the V gene TRBV10-1; no firm D call. Between the trimmed V and J ends, which lost 4 bases and 6 bases, there was a span of 7 bases. This CDR3 has 12 residues. The V gene's germline CDR1 is WNHNN and CDR2 SYGVQD (reference sequence). The DNA of the CDR3 is TGCGCCAGCAGTGTAGTGGGCAATGAGCAGTTCTTC. Translated, it gives CASSVVGNEQFF.